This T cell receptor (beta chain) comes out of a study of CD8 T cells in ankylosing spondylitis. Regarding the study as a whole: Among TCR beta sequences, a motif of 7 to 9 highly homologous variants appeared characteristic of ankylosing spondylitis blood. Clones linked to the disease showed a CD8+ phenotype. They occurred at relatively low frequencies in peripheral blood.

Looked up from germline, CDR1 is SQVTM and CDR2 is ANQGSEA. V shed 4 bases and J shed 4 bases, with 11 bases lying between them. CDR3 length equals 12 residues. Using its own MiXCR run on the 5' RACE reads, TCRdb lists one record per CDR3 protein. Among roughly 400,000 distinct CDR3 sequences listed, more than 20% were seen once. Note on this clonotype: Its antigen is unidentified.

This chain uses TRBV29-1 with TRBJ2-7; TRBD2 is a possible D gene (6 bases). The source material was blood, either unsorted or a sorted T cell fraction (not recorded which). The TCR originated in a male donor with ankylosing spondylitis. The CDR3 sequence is CSVAGVGYEQYF. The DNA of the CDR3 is TGCAGCGTTGCGGGGGTGGGGTACGAGCAGTACTTC.